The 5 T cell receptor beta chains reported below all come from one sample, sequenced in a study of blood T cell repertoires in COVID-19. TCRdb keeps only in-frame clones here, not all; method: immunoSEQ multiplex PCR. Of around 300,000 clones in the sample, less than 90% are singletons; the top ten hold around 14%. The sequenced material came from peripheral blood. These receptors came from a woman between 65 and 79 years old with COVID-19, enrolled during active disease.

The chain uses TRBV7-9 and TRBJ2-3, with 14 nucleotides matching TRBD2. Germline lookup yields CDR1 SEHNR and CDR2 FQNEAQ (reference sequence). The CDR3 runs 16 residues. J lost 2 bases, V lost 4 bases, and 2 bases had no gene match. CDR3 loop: CASSWTSGGFTDTQYF. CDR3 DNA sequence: TGTGCCAGCAGCTGGACTAGCGGGGGGTTCACAGATACGCAGTATTTT.

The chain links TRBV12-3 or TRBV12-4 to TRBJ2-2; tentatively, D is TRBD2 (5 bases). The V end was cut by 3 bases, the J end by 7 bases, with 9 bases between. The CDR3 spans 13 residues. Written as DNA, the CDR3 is TGTGCCAGCAGTTTTAAGGGAGTCGGGGAGCTGTTTTTT. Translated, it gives CASSFKGVGELFF.

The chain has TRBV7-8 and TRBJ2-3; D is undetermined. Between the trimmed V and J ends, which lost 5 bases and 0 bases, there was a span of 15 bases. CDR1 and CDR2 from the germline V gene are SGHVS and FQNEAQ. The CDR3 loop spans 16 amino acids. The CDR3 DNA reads TGTGCCAGCAGCCCCACCGGTTATCTAAGCACAGATACGCAGTATTTT. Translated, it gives CASSPTGYLSTDTQYF.

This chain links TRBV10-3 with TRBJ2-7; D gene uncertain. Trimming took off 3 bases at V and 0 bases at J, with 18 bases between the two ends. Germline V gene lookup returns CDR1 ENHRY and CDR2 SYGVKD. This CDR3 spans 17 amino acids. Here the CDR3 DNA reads TGTGCCATCAGTGACCCCGGCGCCAGCCGGAGCTCCTACGAGCAGTACTTC. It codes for CAISDPGASRSSYEQYF.

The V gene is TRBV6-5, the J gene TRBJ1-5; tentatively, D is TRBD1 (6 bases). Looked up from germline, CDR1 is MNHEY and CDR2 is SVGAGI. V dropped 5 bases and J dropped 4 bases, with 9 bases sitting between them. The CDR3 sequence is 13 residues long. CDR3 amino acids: CASSITGNQPQHF. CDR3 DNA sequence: TGTGCCAGCAGTATAACAGGGAATCAGCCCCAGCATTTT.